This T cell receptor (beta chain) was sequenced for a study of shared clonotypes between healthy human individuals. CDR1 and CDR2 from the germline V gene are SGHRS and YFSETQ. Trimming removed 0 bases from V and 7 bases from J, with 14 bases in between. This CDR3 has 15 residues. The repertoire was sequenced with immunoSEQ multiplex PCR; TCRdb's copy has only in-frame clones and lacks some. The sample lists around 340,000 clones, around 70% occurring once. Sequencing was performed on memory CD4+ T cells sorted from blood. Indicated subset: CD45RA-negative fraction. The sequence was collected from a man aged 25 to 45 in good health. The V gene is TRBV5-1, the J gene TRBJ2-1, with D tentatively TRBD2 (6 bases). The CDR3 reads CASSLALGGGNEQFF. CDR3 DNA sequence: TGCGCCAGCAGCTTGGCTCTCGGAGGAGGGAATGAGCAGTTCTTC.